Only a few counts were recorded for the clone carrying this T cell receptor beta chain. Its specificity is unknown. These data are taken from a study of blood T cells in healthy people across ages. General study findings and limits: Fewer expanded clones and more diversity marked long-lived versus aged donors. A strong correlation was seen between TCR beta diversity and naive T cell percentage.

Sample-barcoded 5' priming and a J-beta primer mix drove a second PCR of roughly 7 to 11 cycles. All samples gave at least 2.5 million CDR3-containing paired-end reads. TCRdb itself ran the 5' RACE reads through MiXCR, one entry per CDR3 protein. The data hold roughly 1,500,000 distinct CDR3 sequences, with roughly 32% observed a single time. Staff drew about 10 milliliters of peripheral blood from each donor. The germline V gene encodes CDR1 DFQATT and CDR2 SNEGSKA (reference sequence). The trim removed 5 bases at V and 0 bases at J, leaving 13 bases unmatched. This CDR3 is built from 16 residues. Sequenced input: blood. The chain recombines TRBV20-1 with TRBJ2-7; the match to TRBD1 covers 7 bases. The TCR was taken from a woman in her 30s in good health. The CDR3 DNA sequence: TGCAGTGCTCCCCGAACTATGCAGGGGGACTCCTACGAGCAGTACTTC. This gives the protein CSAPRTMQGDSYEQYF.